This paragraph covers one T cell receptor beta chain sequence. Per the study methods: The authors estimated nucleated cell counts from reference gene primer amplification. Only in-frame clones appear in the TCRdb table, and some are missing; sequencing was by immunoSEQ multiplex PCR. V, J and clone size derive from that table, while D and trimming were established from the DNA sequence. This sample has some 220,000 clones; about three quarters occur once, and the top ten carry roughly 6.7%. The sample belongs to a study of blood T cell repertoires in COVID-19. On the study more broadly: Acute and convalescent COVID-19 samples came from the United States, Italy and Spain. Sources were T cells, B-cell-depleted T cells, or PBMCs; the material itself was cDNA or gDNA.

The ends were cut back, 5 bases at V and 0 bases at J, with 16 bases in the middle. Germline V CDR1 and CDR2: LNHDA, SQIVND (reference sequence). The CDR3 length is 16 residues. The origin of this receptor is a woman in her 70s with acute or convalescent COVID-19. Sequencing was performed on peripheral blood. The chain has TRBV19 and TRBJ1-1; D gene uncertain. CDR3 nucleotide sequence: TGTGCCAGTAGTCAGGATGACCTATTCGTGAACACTGAAGCTTTCTTT. Its protein is CASSQDDLFVNTEAFF.